This passage covers 15 T cell receptor beta chains from one sample sequenced in a study of T cells in narcolepsy. Some clones are missing from TCRdb's copy, which holds only in-frame ones; the method was immunoSEQ multiplex PCR. Here the sample spans tens of thousands of clones, less than 85% being singletons. Material for sequencing was CD45RA- memory CD4+ T cells from PBMCs. These receptors all come from a human donor with narcolepsy.

This chain uses TRBV2 with TRBJ2-5; possible D gene TRBD2, 5 bases. There are 15 residues in the CDR3. Germline CDR1 and CDR2: SNHLY and FYNNEI. Trimming removed 8 bases at V and 1 base at J, with 17 bases between. CDR3 region: CASLAATTGQETQYF. The CDR3 DNA is TGTGCCAGCCTCGCGGCGACTACCGGCCAAGAGACCCAGTACTTC.

This chain connects TRBV19 to TRBJ2-5; 10 bases match TRBD2. The CDR3 spans 17 residues. The V and J ends lost 0 bases and 5 bases, in that order; junction bases with no gene match: 9. The germline gives CDR1 LNHDA, CDR2 SQIVND (reference sequence). The CDR3 loop reads CASSIDRRAGGRETQYF. The CDR3, as DNA: TGTGCCAGTAGTATAGATCGGCGAGCGGGGGGGCGGGAGACCCAGTACTTC. Full variable domain (missing parts from reference TRBV19 and TRBJ2-5): DGGITQSPKYLFRKEGQNVTLSCEQNLNHDAMYWYRQDPGQGLRLIYYSQIVNDFQKGDIAEGYSVSREKKESFPLTVTSAQKNPTAFYLCASSIDRRAGGRETQYFGPGTRLLVL.

The chain uses TRBV18 and TRBJ2-7, with 7 bases aligning to TRBD1. With 2 bases clipped from V and 0 bases from J, the junction kept 1 base outside the gene matches. Per germline, CDR1 KGHSH and CDR2 LQKENI. CDR3 size: 14 residues. As DNA, the CDR3 is TGTGCCAGCTCACCAAGGGACAGCTCCTACGAGCAGTACGTC. Translation: CASSPRDSSYEQYV.

This clone was recorded once. The chain employs TRBV6-6 and TRBJ2-3; TRBD2 matches at 15 bases. The CDR3 covers 16 residues. Germline lookup yields CDR1 MNHNY and CDR2 SVGAGI (reference sequence). J was trimmed by 4 bases and V by 2 bases; bases with no gene match: 1. The CDR3 region is CASSYGLAGGPDTQYF. The CDR3 coding sequence is TGTGCCAGCAGTTACGGACTAGCGGGGGGGCCAGATACGCAGTATTTT.

V is TRBV4-2 and J is TRBJ1-1; D possibly corresponds to TRBD1 (5 bases). Trimming took 2 bases from V and 11 from J, leaving 15 bases between them. The CDR3 is 13 amino acids. Germline V gene sequence: CDR1 LGHNA, CDR2 YNFKEQ. CDR3 coding DNA: TGTGCCAGCAGCCAAAAGGGGAACCGTGAGGCTTTCTTT. This sequence encodes CASSQKGNREAFF.

The genes are TRBV19 and TRBJ1-1; D gene unclear. From germline, CDR1 is LNHDA and CDR2 SQIVND (reference sequence). Trimming took 6 bases from V and 1 from J, leaving 6 bases between them. The CDR3 is 12 residues long. CDR3 in amino acids: CASRGWNTEAFF. In nucleotides, the CDR3 is TGTGCCAGTAGAGGATGGAACACTGAAGCTTTCTTT.

This rearrangement joins TRBV4-3 to TRBJ2-1; D is unresolved. Germline lookup yields CDR1 LGHNA and CDR2 YSLEER. The CDR3 runs to 14 residues. The V end lost 0 bases, the J end lost 7 bases, and 10 bases lay between the germline ends. CDR3 in amino acids: CASSQEISVNEQFF. As DNA, the CDR3 is TGCGCCAGCAGCCAAGAAATCTCCGTTAATGAGCAGTTCTTC.

This chain joins TRBV5-8 and TRBJ2-1; a possible D gene is TRBD1 (5 bases). V was cut by 1 base and J by 2 bases, with 10 bases left in between. Looked up from germline, CDR1 is SGHTS and CDR2 is YDEGEE. This CDR3 contains 15 residues. The CDR3 protein is CASSLSGRPYNEQFF. The CDR3 DNA reads as TGTGCCAGCAGCTTGTCAGGGCGGCCCTACAATGAGCAGTTCTTC.

V gene TRBV6-1 combines with J gene TRBJ2-5; tentative D call: TRBD2 (5 bases). Per germline, CDR1 MNHNS and CDR2 SASEGT. The V end was cut by 7 bases, the J end by 0 bases, with 15 bases between. This CDR3 comprises 15 residues. The CDR3 DNA follows: TGTGCCAGCACCATGGACTCCGCGTACCAAGAGACCCAGTACTTC. Translated: CASTMDSAYQETQYF.

The chain combines TRBV7-3 with TRBJ2-6; D may be TRBD1 or TRBD2 (5 bases each). The CDR3 loop spans 16 amino acids. V lost 2 bases and J 0 bases, leaving 8 bases between the germline ends. Germline V gene lookup returns CDR1 SGHTA and CDR2 FQGTGA. The CDR3 sequence: CASSLEGTSGANVLTF. CDR3 DNA: TGTGCCAGCAGCTTAGAGGGGACCTCTGGGGCCAACGTCCTGACTTTC.

This chain uses TRBV7-6 with TRBJ2-7; D is unresolved. V dropped 5 bases and J dropped 9 bases, with 17 bases sitting between them. Germline CDR1 is SGHVS and CDR2 is FNYEAQ. The CDR3 contains 13 residues. DNA for the CDR3: TGTGCCAGCAGCACCAGTTCAGGAAACGGGCAGTACTTC. Amino acid sequence: CASSTSSGNGQYF.

The chain joins TRBV18 to TRBJ2-3; D ambiguous. Germline CDR1 is KGHSH and CDR2 is LQKENI. Trimming removed 0 bases at V and 4 bases at J, with 8 bases between. The CDR3 has 14 residues. The CDR3 region is CASSPPSAADTQYF. CDR3 nucleotides: TGTGCCAGCTCACCACCGTCGGCGGCAGATACGCAGTATTTT.

This clone was recorded a few times. The chain employs TRBV7-9 and TRBJ1-5, with D tentatively TRBD1 (5 bases). V was trimmed by 3 bases and J by 4 bases, leaving 7 bases between them. There are 13 residues in the CDR3. The V gene's germline CDR1 is SEHNR and CDR2 FQNEAQ (reference sequence). The DNA of the CDR3 is TGTGCCAGCAGCTTGGGGCAGAATCAGCCCCAGCATTTT. This gives the protein CASSLGQNQPQHF.

This chain links TRBV2 with TRBJ1-1; maybe TRBD1 (6 bases). V lost 6 bases, J lost 2 bases, and 13 bases lay in between. The germline gives CDR1 SNHLY, CDR2 FYNNEI. The CDR3 loop spans 14 amino acids. The CDR3 DNA is TGTGCCAGCAGGCCCCCGACAGGTAACACTGAAGCTTTCTTT. Protein sequence: CASRPPTGNTEAFF.

The rearrangement uses TRBV7-8 and TRBJ1-2, with 7 bases aligning to TRBD1. Trimming took 1 base from V and 3 from J; bases not matched to a gene: 5. This CDR3 has 15 amino acids. Germline V lookup: CDR1 SGHVS, CDR2 FQNEAQ. The CDR3 coding sequence is TGTGCCAGCAGCTTAGAGGGGGGACAGCACTATGGCTACACCTTC. Its protein product is CASSLEGGQHYGYTF.